One sample yielded the 2 T cell receptor beta chains listed below, sequenced in a study of T-cell reconstitution after alpha-beta-depleted transplantation in children. The TCRbeta library incorporated unique molecular identifiers. TCRdb used MiXCR to reprocess the PCR reads, holding one entry per CDR3 protein. The data hold 100,000 to 120,000 distinct CDR3 sequences, with approximately 10% observed a single time. Sequenced material: PBMCs from the stem cell graft donor, taken from the stem cell graft. The receptors originated from a human donor who donated a stem cell graft to a child with acute lymphoblastic leukemia.

Many counts were recorded for this clonotype. V and J are TRBV27 and TRBJ2-7; D unresolved. V lost 8 bases to trimming and J lost 0 bases, with 11 bases between them. CDR1 is MNHEY and CDR2 is SMNVEV in the germline V gene (reference sequence). CDR3 length: 13 amino acids. The CDR3 sequence is CASSDRISYEQYF. The CDR3 DNA follows: TGTGCCAGCTCGGACCGAATCTCCTACGAGCAGTACTTC.

This clonotype was counted at least ten times. The rearrangement joins TRBV7-9 to TRBJ1-6; TRBD1 aligns across 9 bases. The CDR3 covers 14 residues. The germline V gene encodes CDR1 SEHNR and CDR2 FQNEAQ (reference sequence). V lost 7 bases to trimming and J lost 5 bases; unmatched junction nucleotides: 3. The CDR3 region has the DNA TGTGCCAGCATGGGACAGGGAAATAATTCACCCCTCCACTTT. This translates into CASMGQGNNSPLHF. Full variable domain (outside the CDR3, taken from reference TRBV7-9 and TRBJ1-6): DTGVSQNPRHKITKRGQNVTFRCDPISEHNRLYWYRQTLGQGPEFLTYFQNEAQLEKSRLLSDRFSAERPKGSFSTLEIQRTEQGDSAMYLCASMGQGNNSPLHFGNGTRLTVT.